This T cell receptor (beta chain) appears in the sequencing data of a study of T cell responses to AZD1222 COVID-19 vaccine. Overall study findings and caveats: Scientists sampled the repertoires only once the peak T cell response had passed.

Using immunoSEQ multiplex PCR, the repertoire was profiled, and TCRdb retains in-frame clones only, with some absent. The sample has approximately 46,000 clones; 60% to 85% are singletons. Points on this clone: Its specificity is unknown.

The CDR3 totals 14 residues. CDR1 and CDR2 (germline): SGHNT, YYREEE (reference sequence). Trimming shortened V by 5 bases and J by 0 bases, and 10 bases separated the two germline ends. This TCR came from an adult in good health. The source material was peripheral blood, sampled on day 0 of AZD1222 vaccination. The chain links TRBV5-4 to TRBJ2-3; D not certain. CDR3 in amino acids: CASSREPSTDTQYF. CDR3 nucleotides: TGTGCCAGCAGTAGAGAACCCAGCACAGATACGCAGTATTTT.